The clone carrying this T cell receptor beta chain was found once. Data came from immunoSEQ multiplex PCR; TCRdb stores just in-frame clones and leaves some out. Here the sample spans 170,000 or so clones, roughly 87% being singletons. The source of the sample is a study of blood T cell repertoires in COVID-19. The V and J ends lost 4 bases and 5 bases respectively, with 11 bases between them. The CDR3 consists of 13 residues. Germline V lookup: CDR1 LNHDA, CDR2 SQIVND (reference sequence). The specimen sequenced was PBMCs or T cells enriched from blood (not recorded which). The gene calls are TRBV19 and TRBJ1-1; D is uncertain. The receptor comes from a woman aged 45 to 65 who had recovered from COVID-19. The CDR3 nucleotides read TGTGCCAGTAGTACCGGAGGAGGGACTGAAGCTTTCTTT. Translating gives CASSTGGGTEAFF.